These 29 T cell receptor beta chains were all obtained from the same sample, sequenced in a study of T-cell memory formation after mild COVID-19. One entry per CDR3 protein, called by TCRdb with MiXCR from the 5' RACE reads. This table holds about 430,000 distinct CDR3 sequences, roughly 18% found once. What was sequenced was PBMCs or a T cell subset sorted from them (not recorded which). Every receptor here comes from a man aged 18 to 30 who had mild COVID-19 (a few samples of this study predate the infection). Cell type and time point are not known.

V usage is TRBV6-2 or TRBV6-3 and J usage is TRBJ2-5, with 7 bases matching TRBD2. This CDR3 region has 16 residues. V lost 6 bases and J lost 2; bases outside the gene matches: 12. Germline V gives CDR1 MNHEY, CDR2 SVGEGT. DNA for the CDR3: TGTGCCAGCAGACCAGCCCCGGGACTACGACAAGAGACCCAGTACTTC. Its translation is CASRPAPGLRQETQYF.

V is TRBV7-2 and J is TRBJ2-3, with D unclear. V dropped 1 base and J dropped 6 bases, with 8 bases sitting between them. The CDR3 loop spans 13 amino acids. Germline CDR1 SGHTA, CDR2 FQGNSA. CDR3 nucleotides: TGTGCCAGCAGCTTAGTCCCGCGGGATACGCAGTATTTT. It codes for CASSLVPRDTQYF.

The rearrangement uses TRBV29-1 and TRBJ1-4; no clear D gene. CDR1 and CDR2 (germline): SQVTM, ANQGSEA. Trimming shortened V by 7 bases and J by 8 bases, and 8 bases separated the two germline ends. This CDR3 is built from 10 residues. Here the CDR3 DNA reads TGCAGCGGTAACCGGGAAAAACTGTTTTTT. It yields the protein CSGNREKLFF.

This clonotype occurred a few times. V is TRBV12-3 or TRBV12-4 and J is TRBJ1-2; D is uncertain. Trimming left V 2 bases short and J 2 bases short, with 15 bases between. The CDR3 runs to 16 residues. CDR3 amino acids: CASSLLRRIDNYGYTF. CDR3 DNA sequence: TGTGCCAGCAGTTTATTACGGAGAATAGACAACTATGGCTACACCTTC.

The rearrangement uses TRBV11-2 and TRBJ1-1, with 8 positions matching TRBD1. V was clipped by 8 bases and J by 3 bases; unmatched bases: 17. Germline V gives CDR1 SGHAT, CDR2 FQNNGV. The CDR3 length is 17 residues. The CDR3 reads CASLHSGRQGFHTEAFF. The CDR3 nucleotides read TGTGCCAGCCTTCATTCGGGTAGACAGGGGTTTCACACTGAAGCTTTCTTT.

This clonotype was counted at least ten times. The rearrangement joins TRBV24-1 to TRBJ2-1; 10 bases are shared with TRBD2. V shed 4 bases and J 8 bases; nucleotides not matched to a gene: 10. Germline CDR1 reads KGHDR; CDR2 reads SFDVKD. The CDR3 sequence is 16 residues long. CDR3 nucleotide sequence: TGTGCCACCAGTGACAACGAGCGGGGGGGCCTGGATGAGCAGTTCTTC. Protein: CATSDNERGGLDEQFF.

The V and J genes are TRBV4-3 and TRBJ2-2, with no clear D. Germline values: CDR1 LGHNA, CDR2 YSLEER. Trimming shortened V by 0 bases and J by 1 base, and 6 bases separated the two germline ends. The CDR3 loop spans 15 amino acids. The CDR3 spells CASSQEYRNTGELFF. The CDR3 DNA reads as TGCGCCAGCAGCCAAGAGTATAGGAACACCGGGGAGCTGTTTTTT.

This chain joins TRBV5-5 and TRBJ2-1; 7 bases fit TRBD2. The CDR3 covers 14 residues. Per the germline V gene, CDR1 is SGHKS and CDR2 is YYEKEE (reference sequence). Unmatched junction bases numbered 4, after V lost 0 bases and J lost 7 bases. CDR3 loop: CASSLVGGRNEQFF. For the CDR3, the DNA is TGTGCCAGCAGCTTGGTCGGGGGGAGGAATGAGCAGTTCTTC.

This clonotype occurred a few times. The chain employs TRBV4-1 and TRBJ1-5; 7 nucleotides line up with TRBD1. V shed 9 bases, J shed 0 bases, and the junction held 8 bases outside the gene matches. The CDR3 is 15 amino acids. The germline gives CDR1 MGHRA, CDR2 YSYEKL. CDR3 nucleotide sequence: TGCGCCAGTAAGGTCCGGGACAGTAGCAATCAGCCCCAGCATTTT. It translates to CASKVRDSSNQPQHF.

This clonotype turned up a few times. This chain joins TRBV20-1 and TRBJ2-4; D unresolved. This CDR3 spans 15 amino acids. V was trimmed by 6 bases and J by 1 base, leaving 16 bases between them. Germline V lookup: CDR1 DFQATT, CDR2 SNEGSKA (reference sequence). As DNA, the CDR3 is TGCAGTGCCGCGTTCGAGGTGGGGGCCAAAAACATTCAGTACTTC. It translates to CSAAFEVGAKNIQYF.

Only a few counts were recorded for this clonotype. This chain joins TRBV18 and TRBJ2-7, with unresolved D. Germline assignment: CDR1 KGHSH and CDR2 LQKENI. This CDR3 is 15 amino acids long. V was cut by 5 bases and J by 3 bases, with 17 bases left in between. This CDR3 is CASSSNPLPNYEQYF. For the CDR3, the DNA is TGTGCCAGCTCATCCAATCCCCTCCCCAACTACGAGCAGTACTTC.

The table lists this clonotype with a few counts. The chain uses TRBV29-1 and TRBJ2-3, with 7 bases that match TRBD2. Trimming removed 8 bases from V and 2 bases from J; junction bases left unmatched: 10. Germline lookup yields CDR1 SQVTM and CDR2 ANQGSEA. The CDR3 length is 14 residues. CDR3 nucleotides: TGCAGCCCTGGGGGGGGTTCCCTCACAGATACGCAGTATTTT. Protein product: CSPGGGSLTDTQYF.

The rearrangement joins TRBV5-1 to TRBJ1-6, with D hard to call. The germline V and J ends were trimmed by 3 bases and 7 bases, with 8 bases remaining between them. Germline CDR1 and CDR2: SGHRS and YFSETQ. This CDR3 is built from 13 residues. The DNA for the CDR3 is TGCGCCAGCAGCTCCCAGTGGAATTCACCCCTCCACTTT. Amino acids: CASSSQWNSPLHF.

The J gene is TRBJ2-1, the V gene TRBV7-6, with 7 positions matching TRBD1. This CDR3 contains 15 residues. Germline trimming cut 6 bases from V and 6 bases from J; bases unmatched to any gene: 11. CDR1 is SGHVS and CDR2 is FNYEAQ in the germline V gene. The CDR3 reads CASRSRTGMGNEQFF. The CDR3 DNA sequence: TGTGCCAGCAGATCTAGGACAGGTATGGGCAATGAGCAGTTCTTC. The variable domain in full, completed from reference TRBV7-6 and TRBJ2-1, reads GAGVSQSPRYKVTKRGQDVALRCDPISGHVSLYWYRQALGQGPEFLTYFNYEAQQDKSGLPNDRFSAERPEGSISTLTIQRTEQRDSAMYRCASRSRTGMGNEQFFGPGTRLTVL.

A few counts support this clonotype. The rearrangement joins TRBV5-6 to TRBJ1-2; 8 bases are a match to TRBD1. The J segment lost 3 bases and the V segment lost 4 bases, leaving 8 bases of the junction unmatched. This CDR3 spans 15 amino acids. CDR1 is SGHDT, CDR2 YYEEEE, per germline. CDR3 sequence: CASSRERQGHYGYTF. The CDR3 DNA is TGTGCCAGCAGCCGGGAGAGACAGGGGCACTATGGCTACACCTTC.

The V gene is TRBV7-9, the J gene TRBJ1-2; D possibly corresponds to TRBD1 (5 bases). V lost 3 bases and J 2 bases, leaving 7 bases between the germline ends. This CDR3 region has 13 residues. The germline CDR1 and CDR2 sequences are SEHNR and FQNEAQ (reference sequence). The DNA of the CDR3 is TGTGCCAGCAGCTTCGGGGACAACTATGGCTACACCTTC. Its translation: CASSFGDNYGYTF.

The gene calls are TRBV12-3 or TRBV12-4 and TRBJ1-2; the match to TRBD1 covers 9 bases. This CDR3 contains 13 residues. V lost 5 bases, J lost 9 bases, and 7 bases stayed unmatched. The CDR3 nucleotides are TGTGCCAGCAGTCTGGGACAGGGAGTAAGCTACACCTTC. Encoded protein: CASSLGQGVSYTF.

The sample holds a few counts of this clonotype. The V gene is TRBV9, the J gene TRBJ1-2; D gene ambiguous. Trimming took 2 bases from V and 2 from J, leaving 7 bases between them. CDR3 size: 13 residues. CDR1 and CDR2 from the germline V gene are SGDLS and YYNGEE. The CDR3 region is CASSVTLNYGYTF. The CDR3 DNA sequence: TGTGCCAGCAGCGTCACACTAAACTATGGCTACACCTTC.

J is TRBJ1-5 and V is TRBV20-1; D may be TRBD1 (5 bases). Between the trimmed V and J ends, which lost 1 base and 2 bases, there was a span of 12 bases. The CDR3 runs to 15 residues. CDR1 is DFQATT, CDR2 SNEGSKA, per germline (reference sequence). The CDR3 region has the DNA TGCAGTGCTAGAGTGAGGGGACTGCGCAATCAGCCCCAGCATTTT. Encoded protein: CSARVRGLRNQPQHF.

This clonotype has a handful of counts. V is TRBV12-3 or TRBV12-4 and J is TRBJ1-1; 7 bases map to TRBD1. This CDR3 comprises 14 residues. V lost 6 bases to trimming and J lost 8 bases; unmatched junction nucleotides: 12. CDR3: CASRPDRAAHEAFF. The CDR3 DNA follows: TGTGCCAGCAGACCTGACAGGGCCGCACACGAAGCTTTCTTT.

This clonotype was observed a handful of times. This CDR3 reads CASSLVLSTDTQYF. The DNA of the CDR3 is TGTGCCAGCAGCTTAGTCCTGTCCACGGATACGCAGTATTTT. The gene calls are TRBV7-2 and TRBJ2-3; D is uncertain. V gave up 1 base and J gave up 6 bases, with 11 bases separating them. From germline, CDR1 is SGHTA and CDR2 FQGNSA. The CDR3 spans 14 residues.

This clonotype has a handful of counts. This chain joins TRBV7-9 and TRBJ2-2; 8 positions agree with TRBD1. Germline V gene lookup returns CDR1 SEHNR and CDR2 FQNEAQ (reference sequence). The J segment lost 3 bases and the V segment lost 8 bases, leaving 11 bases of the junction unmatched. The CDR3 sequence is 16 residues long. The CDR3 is CASPQGAGTYTGELFF. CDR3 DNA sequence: TGTGCCAGCCCGCAGGGGGCAGGGACGTACACCGGGGAGCTGTTTTTT.

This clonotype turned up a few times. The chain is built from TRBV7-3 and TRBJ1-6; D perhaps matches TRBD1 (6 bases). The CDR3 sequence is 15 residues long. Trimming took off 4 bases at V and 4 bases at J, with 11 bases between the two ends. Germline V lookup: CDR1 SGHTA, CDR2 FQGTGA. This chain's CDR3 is CASSSQGNYNSPLHF. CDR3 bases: TGTGCCAGCAGCTCCCAGGGGAATTATAATTCACCCCTCCACTTT.

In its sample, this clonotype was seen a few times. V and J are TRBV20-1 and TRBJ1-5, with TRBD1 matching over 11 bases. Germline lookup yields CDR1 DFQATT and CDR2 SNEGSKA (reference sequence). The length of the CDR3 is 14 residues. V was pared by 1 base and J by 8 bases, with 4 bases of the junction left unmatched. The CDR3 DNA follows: TGCAGTGCTAGAGGGACAGGGGGCGCAAAGCCCCAGCATTTT. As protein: CSARGTGGAKPQHF.

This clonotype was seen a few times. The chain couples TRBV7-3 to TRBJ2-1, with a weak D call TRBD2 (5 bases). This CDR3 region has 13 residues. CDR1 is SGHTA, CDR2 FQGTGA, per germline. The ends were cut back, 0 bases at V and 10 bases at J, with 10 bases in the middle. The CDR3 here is CASSLTYGEEQFF. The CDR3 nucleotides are TGTGCCAGCAGCTTAACGTACGGGGAAGAGCAGTTCTTC. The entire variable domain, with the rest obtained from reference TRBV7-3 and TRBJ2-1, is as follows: GAGVSQTPSNKVTEKGKYVELRCDPISGHTALYWYRQSLGQGPEFLIYFQGTGAADDSGLPNDRFFAVRPEGSVSTLKIQRTERGDSAVYLCASSLTYGEEQFFGPGTRLTVL.

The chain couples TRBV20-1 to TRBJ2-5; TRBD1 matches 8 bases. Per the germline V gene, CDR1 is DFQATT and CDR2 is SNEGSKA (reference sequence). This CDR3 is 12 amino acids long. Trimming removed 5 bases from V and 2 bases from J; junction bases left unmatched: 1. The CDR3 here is CSAGQGQETQYF. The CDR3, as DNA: TGCAGTGCTGGACAGGGACAAGAGACCCAGTACTTC.

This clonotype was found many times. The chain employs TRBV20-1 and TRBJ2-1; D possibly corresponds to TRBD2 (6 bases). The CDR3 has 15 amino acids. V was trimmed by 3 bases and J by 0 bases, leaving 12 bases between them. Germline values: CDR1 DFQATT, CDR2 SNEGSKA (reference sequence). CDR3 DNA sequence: TGCAGTGCTAGGGACTTGGGACTCTCCTACAATGAGCAGTTCTTC. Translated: CSARDLGLSYNEQFF.

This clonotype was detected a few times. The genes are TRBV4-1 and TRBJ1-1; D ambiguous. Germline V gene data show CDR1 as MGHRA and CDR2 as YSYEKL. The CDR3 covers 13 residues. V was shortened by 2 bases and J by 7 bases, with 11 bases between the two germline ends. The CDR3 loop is CASSQWTVGEAFF. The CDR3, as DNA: TGCGCCAGCAGCCAATGGACGGTCGGTGAAGCTTTCTTT.

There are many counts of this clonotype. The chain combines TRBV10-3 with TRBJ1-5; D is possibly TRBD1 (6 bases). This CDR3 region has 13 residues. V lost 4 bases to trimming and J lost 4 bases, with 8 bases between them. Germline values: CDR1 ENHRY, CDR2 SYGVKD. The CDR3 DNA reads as TGTGCCATCAGTGGGACAGAGAATCAGCCCCAGCATTTT. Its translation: CAISGTENQPQHF.